This T cell receptor beta chain is drawn from a study of response to subunit inactivated influenza vaccine. Findings and limits, study-wide: Authors suggested that a seasonal influenza vaccination recruits few new T cells each time.

MiXCR, applied by TCRdb to the RT-PCR reads, yields one record per CDR3 protein. The sample includes around 480,000 distinct CDR3 sequences, more than 15% of them seen just once. Germline V CDR1 and CDR2: SGHRS, YFSETQ. The V end lost 4 bases, the J end lost 7 bases, and 24 bases lay between the germline ends. The CDR3 runs 17 residues. This clonotype has just a few counts. Its specificity is not known. This chain links TRBV5-1 with TRBJ2-1; D may be TRBD2 (6 bases). The specimen comprised CD4+ T cells sorted from PBMCs, sampled 23 to 25 months after vaccination. This TCR derives from a man aged 50 to 75 who received an inactivated influenza vaccine. The CDR3 DNA is TGCGCCAGCAGCCCGGGGAGGTCAGGAGCGGAACGGAATGAGCAGTTCTTC. It specifies CASSPGRSGAERNEQFF. Filled out from reference TRBV5-1 and TRBJ2-1, the complete variable domain reads KAGVTQTPRYLIKTRGQQVTLSCSPISGHRSVSWYQQTPGQGLQFLFEYFSETQRNKGNFPGRFSGRQFSNSRSEMNVSTLELGDSALYLCASSPGRSGAERNEQFFGPGTRLTVL.